This is a list of T cell receptor beta chains from one sample in a study of blood T cells in healthy people across ages. One entry per CDR3 protein results from TCRdb running MiXCR on the 5' RACE reads. The data contain 650,000 to 700,000 distinct CDR3 sequences, around 50% of them singletons. The sequenced material came from blood. These receptors were collected from an elderly woman in good health. CDR3s include the opening cysteine and the closing phenylalanine or tryptophan. Fields, in order: D gene, V gene, J gene, clone size, CDR3 DNA, CDR3 protein. D genes are given only for firm matches. Part of the rows lack a size; the others show once, few, many or a class for expanded clones.

TRBD2	TRBV20-1	TRBJ2-3	few	TGCAGTGCTAGGTCTAGCGGTGATACGCAGTATTTT	CSARSSGDTQYF
.	TRBV29-1	TRBJ1-4	.	TGCAGCGTTGAAGATTGGGACGCCGGTAATGAAAAACTGTTTTTT	CSVEDWDAGNEKLFF
.	TRBV10-3	TRBJ2-7	.	TGTGCCATCATGCGCGGCTCCTACGAGCAGTACTTC	CAIMRGSYEQYF
.	TRBV5-1	TRBJ2-2	.	TGCGCCAGCAGGGAAGGGATTACCGGGGAGCTGTTTTTT	CASREGITGELFF
.	TRBV6-6	TRBJ1-2	once	TGTGCCAGCAGTTACTCGAAAGAAAACTATGGCTACACCTTC	CASSYSKENYGYTF
TRBD1	TRBV20-1	TRBJ2-5	.	TGCAGTGCTAGGGGGGACAGTCCTCAAGAGACCCAGTACTTC	CSARGDSPQETQYF
.	TRBV9	TRBJ1-2	few	TGTGCCAGCAGCGAGAAAGCTTCCTATGGCTACACCTTC	CASSEKASYGYTF
.	TRBV29-1	TRBJ2-5	few	TGCAGCTTTTCCGGGGTACAAGAGACCCAGTACTTC	CSFSGVQETQYF
.	TRBV18	TRBJ1-5	.	TGTGCCAGCTCACCAGAAGGATATCAGCCCCAGCATTTT	CASSPEGYQPQHF
.	TRBV7-2	TRBJ2-3	many	TGTGCCAGCACCCATTCCTCTAGCACAGATACGCAGTATTTT	CASTHSSSTDTQYF
.	TRBV4-1	TRBJ2-3	many	TGCGCCAGCAGCCAAGAGGGGACGGGTGGCACAGATACGCAGTATTTT	CASSQEGTGGTDTQYF
.	TRBV20-1	TRBJ1-1	once	TGCAGTGCTAGAGACGGCGAGTGGGCTGAAGCTTTCTTT	CSARDGEWAEAFF
.	TRBV20-1	TRBJ1-1	.	TGCAGTGCGCCAGGCTTGGGGTTGGCTTTCTTT	CSAPGLGLAFF
.	TRBV6-1	TRBJ2-3	many	TGTGCCAGCAGTGAACCGGGTCGCACAGATACGCAGTATTTT	CASSEPGRTDTQYF
TRBD1	TRBV12-3/TRBV12-4	TRBJ2-5	many	TGTGCCAGCAGCCTAAACAGGGGAGAGACCCAGTACTTC	CASSLNRGETQYF
.	TRBV6-6	TRBJ2-3	.	TGTGCCAGCAGTTCCTCTCTGTATACGCAGTATTTT	CASSSSLYTQYF
TRBD2	TRBV13	TRBJ2-7	once	TGTGCCAGCAGCTTAGGCGGGGGGTACAGCTCATACGAGCAGTACTTC	CASSLGGGYSSYEQYF
.	TRBV12-3/TRBV12-4	TRBJ1-5	.	TGTGCCAGCAGTTTAGGCGATTATAGCAATCAGCCCCAGCATTTT	CASSLGDYSNQPQHF
TRBD2	TRBV29-1	TRBJ2-3	.	TGCAGCGTCCAAGTTCGGACTAGCGCCTCCTCCACCGCAGCGGTAACAGATACGCAGTATTTT	CSVQVRTSASSTAAVTDTQYF
TRBD2	TRBV3-1	TRBJ2-1	many	TGTGCCAGCAGCCGCGGGAGGGTTAATGAGCAGTTCTTC	CASSRGRVNEQFF
.	TRBV7-8	TRBJ1-6	once	TGTGCCAGCAGCTTAGCGGGTTCCTCCATTAATTCACCCCTCCACTTT	CASSLAGSSINSPLHF
TRBD1	TRBV10-3	TRBJ1-2	many	TGTGCCAACCTCGACAGGGCGACTGGCTACACCTTC	CANLDRATGYTF
.	TRBV3-1	TRBJ2-2	.	TGTGCCAGCAGCCTCTCGGGGGCCTGGAACACCGGGGAGCTGTTTTTT	CASSLSGAWNTGELFF